This entry is about one T cell receptor (delta chain). Its cognate antigen is unknown. A far larger clone is only one base removed, so a read error is likely. This sample also contains other DNA sequences that code for the same CDR3. The data derive from a study of gamma delta lymphoproliferative disorders and STAT genes. On the study more broadly: Each gamma-chain library started from at least 50 ng of genomic DNA, using the LymphoTrack Dx TCRG Assay. The EuroClonality-NGS protocol was used to prepare delta libraries. Findings and limits, study-wide: Delta repertoires did not separate groups, but patient gamma repertoires clustered apart. Patient-control comparisons may be limited by differing T cell maturation stages.

Sequencing used genomic DNA taken from PBMCs of patients and controls. TCRdb redid clone calling on the multiplex PCR reads using CATT. The table has around 3,600 delta-chain clones, over 0.95% seen once. Germline assignment: CDR1 GEAIGNYY and CDR2 EKD. The CDR3 is 24 residues long. The receptor was isolated from a human donor in good health. Sequenced sample: blood. This rearrangement joins TRDV2 to TRDJ1; TRDD3 matches 13 bases. The chain's CDR3 is CACDTLGLRLGDTETDLYTDKLIF. The CDR3 bases are TGTGCCTGCGACACCTTGGGTCTTAGACTGGGGGATACGGAAACCGACCTGTACACCGATAAACTCATCTTT.